This section outlines one TCR beta chain sequence together with its context. What it binds is not known. This record belongs to a study of Ad26.COV2.S vaccination and SARS-CoV-2 variants. The overall study: This donor came from the COV1001 trial of Ad26.COV2.S. The authors gave Ad26.COV2.S intramuscularly, either once or twice 56 days apart.

Findings and limits, study-wide: After vaccination, reports described spike-specific CD8+ and CD4+ T cell responses as showing substantial breadth.

TCRdb's copy holds only in-frame clones and misses some; the assay was immunoSEQ multiplex PCR. The table shows around 340,000 clones, with about 89% occurring only once. The CDR3 spans 15 residues. Germline CDR1 and CDR2: MNHNS and SASEGT. The V gene lost 3 bases and the J gene lost 0 bases, with 8 bases spanning the gap. Sample treatment: around 19 received Ad26.COV2.S at low or high dose, single or two shots; about 5 received placebo; per-sample allocation not given. Samples came from day 63 after the first vaccine or placebo injection. The specimen comprised peripheral blood, sampled in a trial of Ad26.COV2.S vaccine versus placebo. V and J are TRBV6-1 and TRBJ1-4; D not certain. This clonotype was obtained from a person between 18 and 65 years old who received the Ad26.COV2.S COVID-19 vaccine or a placebo. The CDR3 reads CASSDPAATNEKLFF. In nucleotides, the CDR3 is TGTGCCAGCAGTGACCCAGCAGCAACTAATGAAAAACTGTTTTTT.